A single sample is the source of the 4 T cell receptor beta chains below, sequenced in a study of early T cells in non-severe SARS-CoV-2 infection. TCRdb called the 5' RACE reads again in MiXCR, with one record for every CDR3 protein. The table records roughly 83,000 distinct CDR3 sequences, less than 15% of them present only once. Specimen: whole blood, collected at baseline. Every receptor here comes from an adult who was a healthcare worker with PCR-confirmed SARS-CoV-2 infection or an uninfected control (not recorded which).

The chain employs TRBV7-2 and TRBJ1-4, with 7 bases lining up with TRBD1. The germline CDR1 and CDR2 sequences are SGHTA and FQGNSA. This CDR3 contains 15 residues. The J segment lost 5 bases and the V segment lost 0 bases, leaving 3 bases of the junction unmatched. The CDR3 protein is CASSLAGTVNEKLFF. CDR3 in DNA: TGTGCCAGCAGCTTAGCCGGGACAGTCAATGAAAAACTGTTTTTT.

The table lists this clonotype with a few counts. CDR3 amino acids: CASSLGRGRDQPQHF. The CDR3 DNA reads as TGTGCCAGTAGTCTGGGCAGGGGAAGGGATCAGCCCCAGCATTTT. The rearrangement links TRBV19 to TRBJ1-5, with D tentatively TRBD1 (6 bases). Germline CDR1 LNHDA, CDR2 SQIVND (reference sequence). The CDR3 length is 15 residues. The V end lost 5 bases, the J end lost 5 bases, and 16 bases lay between the germline ends.

The chain recombines TRBV29-1 with TRBJ2-5; 9 nucleotides agree with TRBD1. This CDR3 contains 12 residues. J was trimmed by 5 bases and V by 7 bases; bases with no gene match: 5. Looked up from germline, CDR1 is SQVTM and CDR2 is ANQGSEA. The CDR3 sequence: CSAHRGRETQYF. The CDR3 coding sequence is TGCAGCGCCCACAGGGGGCGGGAGACCCAGTACTTC.

This clonotype was detected only a few times. The rearrangement joins TRBV7-6 to TRBJ2-5; TRBD2 matches 7 bases. Germline CDR1 reads SGHVS; CDR2 reads FNYEAQ. There are 15 residues in the CDR3. The V and J ends lost 4 bases and 5 bases, in that order; junction bases with no gene match: 10. CDR3 sequence reads: CASSSWTGGGETQYF. CDR3 coding DNA: TGTGCCAGCAGCTCCTGGACGGGAGGAGGGGAGACCCAGTACTTC.